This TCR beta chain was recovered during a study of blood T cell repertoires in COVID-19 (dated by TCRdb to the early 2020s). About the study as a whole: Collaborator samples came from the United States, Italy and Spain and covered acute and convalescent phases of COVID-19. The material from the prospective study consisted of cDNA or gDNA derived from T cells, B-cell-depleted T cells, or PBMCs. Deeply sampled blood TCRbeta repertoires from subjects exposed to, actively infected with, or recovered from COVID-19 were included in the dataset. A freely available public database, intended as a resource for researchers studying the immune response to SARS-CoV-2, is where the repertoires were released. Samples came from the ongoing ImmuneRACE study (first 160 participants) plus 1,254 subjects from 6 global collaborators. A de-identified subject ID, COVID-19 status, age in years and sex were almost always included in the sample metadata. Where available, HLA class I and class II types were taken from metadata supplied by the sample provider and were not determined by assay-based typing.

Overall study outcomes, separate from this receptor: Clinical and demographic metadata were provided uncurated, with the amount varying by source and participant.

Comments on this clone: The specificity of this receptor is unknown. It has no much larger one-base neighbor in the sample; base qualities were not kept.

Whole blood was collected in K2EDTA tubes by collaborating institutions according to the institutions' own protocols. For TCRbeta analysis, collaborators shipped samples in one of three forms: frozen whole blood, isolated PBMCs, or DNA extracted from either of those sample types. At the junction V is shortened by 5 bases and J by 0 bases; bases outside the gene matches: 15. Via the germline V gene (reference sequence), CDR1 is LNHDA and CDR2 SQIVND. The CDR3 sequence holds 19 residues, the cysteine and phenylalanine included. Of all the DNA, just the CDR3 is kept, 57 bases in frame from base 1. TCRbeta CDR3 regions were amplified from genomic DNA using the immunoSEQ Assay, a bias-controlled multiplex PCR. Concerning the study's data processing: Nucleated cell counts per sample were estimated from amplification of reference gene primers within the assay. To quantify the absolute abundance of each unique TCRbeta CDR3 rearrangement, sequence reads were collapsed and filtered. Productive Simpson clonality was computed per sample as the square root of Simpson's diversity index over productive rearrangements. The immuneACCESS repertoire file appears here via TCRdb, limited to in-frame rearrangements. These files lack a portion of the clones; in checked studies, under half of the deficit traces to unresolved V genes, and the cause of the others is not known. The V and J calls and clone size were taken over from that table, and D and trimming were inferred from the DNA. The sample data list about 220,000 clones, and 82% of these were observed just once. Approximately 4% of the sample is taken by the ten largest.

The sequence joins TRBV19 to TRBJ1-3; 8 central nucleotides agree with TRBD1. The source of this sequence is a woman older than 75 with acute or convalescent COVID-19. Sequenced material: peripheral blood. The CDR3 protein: CASSPRQGSLLSSGNTIYF. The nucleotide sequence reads TGTGCCAGTAGTCCAAGACAGGGGAGTCTTTTGAGCTCTGGAAACACCATATATTTT.